The 11 T cell receptor beta chains below all came from one sample that was sequenced in a study of post-analysis software for immune sequencing data. Study results and caveats: In patients, TRBV5-6, TRBV5-1 and TRBV20-1 belonged to five or six TRBV segments found more frequently than in controls.

No antigen has been assigned to these receptors. Included in the TCR beta cDNA libraries were unique molecular identifiers. Each CDR3 protein gets one entry after TCRdb re-called the PCR reads with MiXCR. In the table there are 820,000 or so distinct CDR3 sequences, roughly 58% of which are singletons. Sequencing was done on a sample of blood. Receptor source: a girl between 5 and 17 years old with multiple sclerosis.

The genes are TRBV12-5 and TRBJ1-2; D is ambiguous. Trimming left V 2 bases short and J 6 bases short, with 13 bases between. This CDR3 has 14 residues. Germline-derived CDR1 and CDR2 are LGHNT and FRNRAP. CDR3 bases: TGTGCTAGTGGTTTGTTACCGGTTGAAAATGGCTACACCTTC. Its translation is CASGLLPVENGYTF.

This clonotype was seen a few times. The chain has TRBV12-3 or TRBV12-4 and TRBJ2-3; D may match TRBD1 or TRBD2 (5 bases each). V lost 6 bases and J lost 1, with 14 bases in between. The CDR3 loop spans 15 amino acids. DNA of the CDR3: TGTGCCAGCAGGCGTACGGGACCAGGCACAGATACGCAGTATTTT. Protein product: CASRRTGPGTDTQYF.

This clonotype was seen a few times. One end of the junction is discordant with germline, which a read error may explain. The gene calls are TRBV29-1 and TRBJ2-4; maybe TRBD2 (5 bases). The end of the DNA is better explained by TRBJ2-7, so the J call may be wrong. Germline lookup yields CDR1 SQVTM and CDR2 ANQGSEA. The CDR3 is 12 amino acids. In DNA form, the CDR3 reads TGTAGCGTGAACGACGGGACCTACGAGCAGTACTTC. It specifies CSVNDGTYEQYF.

The CDR3 is CASSPTRGGTEAFF. As DNA, the CDR3 is TGTGCCAGCAGCCCCACCCGCGGAGGGACTGAAGCTTTCTTT. The rearrangement joins TRBV7-3 to TRBJ1-1; D ambiguous. Trimming pared 5 bases from V and 5 bases from J, leaving 15 bases between. Germline CDR1 is SGHTA and CDR2 is FQGTGA. The CDR3 spans 14 residues.

In its sample, this clonotype was seen a few times. This chain joins TRBV5-1 and TRBJ2-1; TRBD2 matches 11 bases. The CDR3 loop spans 18 amino acids. Germline V CDR1 and CDR2: SGHRS, YFSETQ. With V trimmed by 0 bases and J by 9 bases, 14 bases remained unmatched. CDR3 nucleotides: TGCGCCAGCAGCTTGGCCAGTCTAGCGGGAGGTGGGATCAGTGAGCAGTTCTTC. This translates into CASSLASLAGGGISEQFF.

This sequence joins TRBV4-1 and TRBJ1-2; TRBD1 is a possible D gene (6 bases). Looked up from germline, CDR1 is MGHRA and CDR2 is YSYEKL. The V end was cut by 5 bases, the J end by 2 bases, with 36 bases between. This CDR3 comprises 22 residues. This CDR3 reads CASSTPGLAGDNEQRANYGYTF. CDR3 DNA sequence: TGCGCCAGCAGCACCCCGGGACTAGCGGGGGACAATGAGCAGAGGGCGAACTATGGCTACACCTTC.

The chain links TRBV7-3 to TRBJ2-1; D gene unclear. V shed 2 bases and J shed 2 bases, with 10 bases lying between them. This CDR3 is 15 amino acids long. From germline, CDR1 is SGHTA and CDR2 FQGTGA. The CDR3 is CASSLLRTTYNEQFF. CDR3 coding DNA: TGTGCCAGCAGCTTACTACGTACTACCTACAATGAGCAGTTCTTC.

The chain recombines TRBV6-6 with TRBJ1-1; D uncertain. The ends were cut back, 3 bases at V and 1 base at J, with 9 bases in the middle. CDR1 and CDR2 (germline): MNHNY, SVGAGI (reference sequence). The CDR3 has 14 amino acids. In nucleotides, the CDR3 is TGTGCCAGCAGTTATAGCCCCGGGAACACTGAAGCTTTCTTT. Translating it yields CASSYSPGNTEAFF.

This clonotype appeared a few times. The rearrangement uses TRBV24-1 and TRBJ2-5; unclear D gene. Germline lookup yields CDR1 KGHDR and CDR2 SFDVKD. The ends were cut back, 2 bases at V and 6 bases at J, with 15 bases in the middle. This CDR3 is 15 amino acids long. Here the CDR3 DNA reads TGTGCCACCAGTGATTCCGAACACAGTTCCCAGACCCAGTACTTC. It translates to CATSDSEHSSQTQYF.

The J gene is TRBJ2-5, the V gene TRBV12-3 or TRBV12-4; no definite D call. With the DNA end fitting TRBJ2-7 better, the J assignment may be wrong. CDR3 length equals 14 residues. The DNA of the CDR3 is TGTGCCAGCAGTTTGAAGGGATCCAACTACGAGCAGTACTTC. Its translation is CASSLKGSNYEQYF.

The chain employs TRBV25-1 and TRBJ1-2; no definite D call. Trimming stripped 6 bases from V and 4 bases from J, with 15 bases between. Germline values: CDR1 MGHDK, CDR2 SYGVNS. The CDR3 contains 14 residues. The CDR3 sequence: CASSQEGWGYGYTF. In DNA, the CDR3 is TGTGCCAGCAGCCAGGAGGGCTGGGGCTATGGCTACACCTTC.